Presented here are 18 T cell receptor beta chains from one specimen sequenced in a study of PD-1 blockade in mismatch repair-deficient tumors. The protocol was immunoSEQ multiplex PCR, while the TCRdb copy is restricted to in-frame clones and leaves out a portion. The data contain some 120,000 clones, about 74% of them seen just once; the ten biggest clones take up 4.5% to 5.5%. The input for sequencing was peripheral blood, taken roughly 13 months after starting pembrolizumab. These receptors were obtained from an adult with mismatch repair-deficient cancer.

This clone has only a few counts. The chain employs TRBV9 and TRBJ1-1; D call uncertain. The CDR3 sequence is 12 residues long. Trimming removed 0 bases at V and 3 bases at J, with 3 bases between. Germline CDR1 reads SGDLS; CDR2 reads YYNGEE. CDR3: CASSVGHTEAFF. Here the CDR3 DNA reads TGTGCCAGCAGCGTAGGCCACACTGAAGCTTTCTTT.

The chain carries TRBV13 and TRBJ2-5; D uncertain. The CDR3 loop spans 13 amino acids. V lost 2 bases, J lost 3 bases, and 7 bases lay in between. Germline values: CDR1 PRHDT, CDR2 FYEKMQ (reference sequence). The chain's CDR3 is CASSLPGEETQYF. The CDR3, as DNA: TGTGCCAGCAGCTTACCTGGCGAAGAGACCCAGTACTTC.

This clone was detected only a few times. V and J are TRBV6-1 and TRBJ2-7; D unclear. The CDR3 is 17 residues long. Trimming took 3 bases from V and 0 from J, leaving 18 bases between them. Germline V CDR1 and CDR2: MNHNS, SASEGT. For the CDR3, the DNA is TGTGCCAGCAGTGACCGCCCCGGGCTAGGCCCCTCCTACGAGCAGTACTTC. This gives the protein CASSDRPGLGPSYEQYF.

The chain carries TRBV6-5 and TRBJ1-4; 9 nucleotides match TRBD1. CDR3 size: 15 residues. Germline V gives CDR1 MNHEY, CDR2 SVGAGI. The junction had 9 bases not matched to a gene; V was cut back by 6 bases and J by 7 bases. The CDR3 loop is CASRGRGQGGEKLFF. The CDR3 DNA sequence: TGTGCCAGCAGGGGTAGGGGACAGGGAGGTGAAAAACTGTTTTTT.

J is TRBJ1-2 and V is TRBV11-2; TRBD1 aligns across 7 bases. The ends lost 0 bases at V and 5 bases at J; junction bases unmatched: 9. The CDR3 loop spans 16 amino acids. Germline assignment: CDR1 SGHAT and CDR2 FQNNGV. The CDR3 protein is CASSLDGYQGGYGYTF. Here the CDR3 DNA reads TGTGCCAGCAGCTTAGATGGGTACCAGGGGGGATATGGCTACACCTTC.

V usage is TRBV7-3 and J usage is TRBJ2-1, with 13 positions matching TRBD2. Germline V lookup: CDR1 SGHTA, CDR2 FQGTGA. J was trimmed by 9 bases and V by 3 bases; bases with no gene match: 8. The CDR3 is made up of 16 amino acids. This chain's CDR3 is CASSFTGLAGVSEQFF. The CDR3, as DNA: TGTGCCAGCAGCTTCACAGGACTAGCGGGAGTATCTGAGCAGTTCTTC.

This sequence joins TRBV25-1 and TRBJ1-2, with 10 nucleotides matching TRBD1. The CDR3 contains 15 residues. V shed 1 base, J shed 4 bases, and the junction held 3 bases outside the gene matches. The germline gives CDR1 MGHDK, CDR2 SYGVNS. As DNA, the CDR3 is TGTGCCAGCAGTGAATTGGGACAGGGGTCCTATGGCTACACCTTC. Residues: CASSELGQGSYGYTF.

This clone was seen only once. The J gene is TRBJ2-1, the V gene TRBV27; either TRBD1 or TRBD2 may supply D (5 bases each). The V end was cut by 1 base, the J end by 0 bases, with 7 bases between. CDR3 length equals 15 residues. Germline V gene sequence: CDR1 MNHEY, CDR2 SMNVEV (reference sequence). This CDR3 is CASSLWGSSYNEQFF. The CDR3 region has the DNA TGTGCCAGCAGTTTATGGGGGAGCTCCTACAATGAGCAGTTCTTC.

The chain has TRBV6-1 and TRBJ2-7; 7 positions match TRBD1. Losses at the gene ends were 5 bases for V and 0 bases for J; bases not matched to a gene: 7. The CDR3 length is 15 residues. Germline lookup yields CDR1 MNHNS and CDR2 SASEGT. CDR3 nucleotide sequence: TGTGCCAGCAGTTTAACCGGGACAGACTCCTACGAGCAGTACTTC. It translates to CASSLTGTDSYEQYF.

Comments on this clone: The junction and the germline gene differ at one end; a read error may be behind it. The rearrangement links TRBV6-5 to TRBJ2-1; tentative D call: TRBD1 (7 bases). CDR1 is MNHEY and CDR2 is SVGAGI in the germline V gene. The length of the CDR3 is 12 residues. The CDR3 sequence: CPRGTEAHEQFF. The CDR3 DNA reads as TGCCCCAGGGGGACTGAGGCCCATGAGCAGTTCTTC.

CDR3 residues: CASTKGTGPSYEQYF. CDR3 nucleotides: TGTGCCAGCACCAAAGGGACAGGCCCCTCCTACGAGCAGTACTTC. V and J are TRBV11-3 and TRBJ2-7, with 8 bases identical to TRBD1. The germline CDR1 and CDR2 sequences are SGHNT and YENEEA. This CDR3 spans 15 amino acids. The J segment lost 0 bases and the V segment lost 7 bases, leaving 8 bases of the junction unmatched.

The J gene is TRBJ2-2, the V gene TRBV19; possible D gene TRBD1, 6 bases. V lost 6 bases, J lost 3 bases, and 17 bases lay in between. CDR3 size: 16 residues. The germline V gene encodes CDR1 LNHDA and CDR2 SQIVND (reference sequence). DNA of the CDR3: TGTGCCAGTAGCCCTCAGGGGCTAGCAGACACCGGGGAGCTGTTTTTT. Translating gives CASSPQGLADTGELFF.

V is TRBV14 and J is TRBJ2-3; 11 bases map to TRBD1. The ends lost 1 base at V and 7 bases at J; junction bases unmatched: 19. Germline CDR1 is SGHDN and CDR2 is FVKESK. The CDR3 is 20 amino acids. CDR3 sequence: CASSQGFGLKKDRGRNTQYF. The CDR3 region has the DNA TGTGCCAGCAGCCAAGGCTTTGGGTTAAAAAAGGACAGGGGGCGCAATACGCAGTATTTT.

The chain links TRBV5-4 to TRBJ2-3; D gene ambiguous. V lost 1 base and J lost 5, with 8 bases in between. The CDR3 length is 13 residues. The germline V gene encodes CDR1 SGHNT and CDR2 YYREEE (reference sequence). CDR3 region: CASSLRFVDTQYF. The CDR3 nucleotides read TGTGCCAGCAGCTTGAGGTTTGTAGATACGCAGTATTTT.

V and J are TRBV21-1 and TRBJ2-7; no check of the table's D call, TRBD2, against the DNA was made. TRBV21-1 is an annotated pseudogene. This CDR3 spans 12 amino acids. The DNA of the CDR3 is TGTGCCAGCAGCAAAGTCTCGGGCGAGCAGTACTTC. Encoded protein: CASSKVSGEQYF.

The chain employs TRBV7-3 and TRBJ2-2, with D perhaps given as TRBD1 or TRBD2 (5 bases each). Germline CDR1 reads SGHTA; CDR2 reads FQGTGA. The CDR3 totals 17 residues. V was cut by 4 bases and J by 1 base, with 16 bases left in between. The CDR3 loop is CASSSITGTGNTGELFF. In DNA form, the CDR3 reads TGTGCCAGCAGCTCAATAACCGGGACCGGGAACACCGGGGAGCTGTTTTTT.

The chain combines TRBV9 with TRBJ2-1, with 9 bases matching TRBD1. Germline CDR1 and CDR2: SGDLS and YYNGEE. This CDR3 has 14 amino acids. The V gene end was trimmed by 4 bases and the J gene end by 8 bases; junction bases not matched to a gene: 7. In nucleotides, the CDR3 is TGTGCCAGCAGCCCGAGAACAGGGGGCGATGAGCAGTTCTTC. Its protein is CASSPRTGGDEQFF.

The chain is built from TRBV9 and TRBJ1-1; unclear D gene. With 1 base removed from V and 3 bases from J, the gap between germline ends came to 7 bases. The length of the CDR3 is 13 residues. CDR1 is SGDLS and CDR2 is YYNGEE in the germline V gene. The CDR3 is CASSVFEDTEAFF. CDR3 DNA sequence: TGTGCCAGCAGCGTATTCGAGGACACTGAAGCTTTCTTT.